The 23 T cell receptor beta chains presented below share a single source sample, sequenced in a study of CD8 T cells in ankylosing spondylitis. One entry per CDR3 protein results from TCRdb running MiXCR on the 5' RACE reads. The sample holds 200,000 to 300,000 distinct CDR3 sequences; over 9.5% are singletons and the top ten take about 3%. Sequencing was done on a sample of blood, either unsorted or a sorted T cell fraction (not recorded which). These receptors originate from a male donor with ankylosing spondylitis or in good health (not recorded which).

A few counts support this clonotype. V and J are TRBV2 and TRBJ2-1; D is ambiguous. V was cut by 3 bases and J by 8 bases, with 8 bases left in between. This CDR3 has 12 amino acids. In germline, CDR1 is SNHLY, CDR2 FYNNEI. The CDR3 protein is CASSDGRHEQFF. The DNA for the CDR3 is TGTGCCAGCAGTGATGGTAGACATGAGCAGTTCTTC.

V and J are TRBV5-6 and TRBJ2-1; 11 bases are a match to TRBD1. The germline V gene has CDR1 SGHDT and CDR2 YYEEEE. Trimming cost V 4 bases and J 9 bases; bases outside gene matches: 12. This CDR3 comprises 16 residues. CDR3 loop: CASSPRTGGGSAEQFF. The CDR3 DNA reads TGTGCCAGCAGCCCCCGGACAGGGGGCGGTTCAGCTGAGCAGTTCTTC. The variable domain in full, completed from reference TRBV5-6 and TRBJ2-1, reads DAGVTQSPTHLIKTRGQQVTLRCSPKSGHDTVSWYQQALGQGPQFIFQYYEEEERQRGNFPDRFSGHQFPNYSSELNVNALLLGDSALYLCASSPRTGGGSAEQFFGPGTRLTVL.

This clonotype was picked up many times. The CDR3: CASSFGNPPANEKLFF. CDR3 in DNA: TGTGCCAGCAGCTTTGGGAACCCGCCGGCTAATGAAAAACTGTTTTTT. J is TRBJ1-4 and V is TRBV7-6, with D unclear. The V gene's germline CDR1 is SGHVS and CDR2 FNYEAQ. The CDR3 has 16 residues. V gave up 3 bases and J gave up 3 bases, with 14 bases separating them.

This clonotype was counted ten times or more. The V gene is TRBV27, the J gene TRBJ2-5; 8 bases are shared with TRBD2. The trim removed 5 bases at V and 4 bases at J, leaving 9 bases unmatched. The CDR3 runs 15 residues. CDR1 and CDR2 from the germline V gene are MNHEY and SMNVEV (reference sequence). The CDR3 region is CASSPAGALGETQYF. The CDR3 DNA reads TGTGCCAGCAGTCCAGCGGGGGCCCTAGGAGAGACCCAGTACTTC.

This clonotype has at least ten counts. This CDR3 reads CASRYDHRAYEQYF. CDR3 coding DNA: TGTGCCAGCCGTTACGATCATCGGGCCTACGAGCAGTACTTC. This chain links TRBV27 with TRBJ2-7; D gene ambiguous. The germline V gene has CDR1 MNHEY and CDR2 SMNVEV (reference sequence). V shed 8 bases and J shed 2 bases, with 16 bases lying between them. The CDR3 spans 14 residues.

V is TRBV5-1 and J is TRBJ2-1; 8 bases are a match to TRBD2. CDR1 SGHRS and CDR2 YFSETQ come from the germline V gene. The CDR3 totals 16 residues. With V trimmed by 7 bases and J by 3 bases, 12 bases remained unmatched. The CDR3 coding sequence is TGCGCCAGCGGAAGGGTAGCGGGACTGAGCTACAATGAGCAGTTCTTC. Its protein product is CASGRVAGLSYNEQFF.

This clonotype was recorded at least ten times. Written as DNA, the CDR3 is TGCGCCAGCAGCCAAGAGGGGACAGGGCGGACCGGGGAGCTGTTTTTT. Amino acid sequence: CASSQEGTGRTGELFF. The V call is TRBV4-1, the J call TRBJ2-2, with TRBD1 matching 9 bases. This CDR3 is built from 16 residues. The germline V gene has CDR1 MGHRA and CDR2 YSYEKL. V was pared by 0 bases and J by 5 bases, with 4 bases of the junction left unmatched.

This clonotype showed up many times. V and J are TRBV11-2 and TRBJ2-2; D may be TRBD1 or TRBD2 (5 bases each). Germline CDR1 reads SGHAT; CDR2 reads FQNNGV. The length of the CDR3 is 13 residues. The CDR3 DNA sequence: TGTGCTACTCGGGACGCCTACACCGGGGAGCTGTTTTTT. Translating gives CATRDAYTGELFF.

With regard to this clonotype: Just one base apart from a much larger clone, this may be a read error. The V and J genes are TRBV27 and TRBJ1-5; TRBD1 matches at 7 bases. The germline CDR1 and CDR2 sequences are MNHEY and SMNVEV (reference sequence). The CDR3 has 19 residues. The DNA of the CDR3 is TGTGCCAACAGTTTACGAGGACCCCTCCAGGGGGGATACAATCAGCCCCAGCATTTT. Translation gives CANSLRGPLQGGYNQPQHF.

This clonotype was counted many times. The CDR3 loop reads CASSPRLAGGLSSYNEQFF. The CDR3 DNA follows: TGTGCCAGCAGCCCTCGACTAGCGGGGGGACTGAGCTCCTACAATGAGCAGTTCTTC. The J gene is TRBJ2-1, the V gene TRBV7-8, with 13 bases identical to TRBD2. Germline CDR1 reads SGHVS; CDR2 reads FQNEAQ. This CDR3 has 19 residues. V was clipped by 5 bases and J by 0 bases; unmatched bases: 10.

CDR3 bases: TGTGCCAGCAACCCAGGGAGGGGTGGGTATACGCAGTATTTT. It codes for CASNPGRGGYTQYF. This chain joins TRBV12-3 or TRBV12-4 and TRBJ2-3, with 7 bases lining up with TRBD2. V was pared by 7 bases and J by 7 bases, with 11 bases of the junction left unmatched. CDR3 length: 14 residues.

Only a few counts were recorded for this clonotype. J is TRBJ2-1 and V is TRBV30; 14 nucleotides match TRBD2. CDR1 is GTSNPN and CDR2 is SVGIG in the germline V gene (reference sequence). With 7 bases clipped from V and 5 bases from J, the junction kept 4 bases outside the gene matches. This CDR3 comprises 14 residues. The CDR3 DNA follows: TGTGCCTCGGGGACTAGCGGGGGTGACAATGAGCAGTTCTTC. Translation gives CASGTSGGDNEQFF.

The V call is TRBV28, the J call TRBJ2-7; 9 nucleotides line up with TRBD1. Germline V gene sequence: CDR1 MDHEN, CDR2 SYDVKM. This CDR3 region has 17 residues. The V and J ends lost 8 bases and 0 bases, in that order; junction bases with no gene match: 14. The CDR3 DNA is TGTGCCAGCCCGCCCGGGGCTCCGGGACAGGGCTCCTACGAGCAGTACTTC. It codes for CASPPGAPGQGSYEQYF.

This clonotype came up many times. This chain connects TRBV7-6 to TRBJ2-7; no definite D call. The V end was cut by 1 base, the J end by 3 bases, with 10 bases between. CDR3 length: 14 residues. From germline, CDR1 is SGHVS and CDR2 FNYEAQ. The CDR3 protein is CASSLGFPGYEQYF. The CDR3 DNA reads TGTGCCAGCAGCTTAGGTTTTCCCGGCTACGAGCAGTACTTC. Full variable domain (outside the CDR3, taken from reference TRBV7-6 and TRBJ2-7): GAGVSQSPRYKVTKRGQDVALRCDPISGHVSLYWYRQALGQGPEFLTYFNYEAQQDKSGLPNDRFSAERPEGSISTLTIQRTEQRDSAMYRCASSLGFPGYEQYFGPGTRLTVT.

There are many counts of this clonotype. The gene calls are TRBV11-3 and TRBJ2-5, with D unresolved. The germline V gene has CDR1 SGHNT and CDR2 YENEEA. V was shortened by 9 bases and J by 3 bases, with 5 bases between the two germline ends. CDR3 length equals 10 residues. This CDR3 is CASGKETQYF. In nucleotides, the CDR3 is TGTGCCAGTGGAAAAGAGACCCAGTACTTC. The complete variable domain, with remaining parts taken from reference TRBV11-3 and TRBJ2-5, reads EAGVVQSPRYKIIEKKQPVAFWCNPISGHNTLYWYLQNLGQGPELLIRYENEEAVDDSQLPKDRFSAERLKGVDSTLKIQPAELGDSAVYLCASGKETQYFGPGTRLLVL.

The table lists this clonotype with many counts. The V and J genes are TRBV5-1 and TRBJ2-5; 8 bases match TRBD1. This CDR3 comprises 16 residues. CDR1 is SGHRS and CDR2 is YFSETQ in the germline V gene. With V trimmed by 0 bases and J by 1 base, 5 bases remained unmatched. CDR3 DNA sequence: TGCGCCAGCAGCTTGGCCAGGGGGCGCTCCCAAGAGACCCAGTACTTC. This translates into CASSLARGRSQETQYF.

This clonotype came up many times. V and J are TRBV12-3 or TRBV12-4 and TRBJ2-2; 7 bases map to TRBD1. The CDR3 extends over 14 amino acids. Losses at the gene ends were 8 bases for V and 1 base for J; bases not matched to a gene: 4. CDR3 residues: CASEWTGNTGELFF. The CDR3 DNA is TGTGCCAGCGAGTGGACAGGGAACACCGGGGAGCTGTTTTTT.

With respect to this clonotype: This may be a read error: a much more frequent sequence differs by one nucleotide. The V and J genes are TRBV9 and TRBJ2-3; 10 nucleotides line up with TRBD1. The germline gives CDR1 SGDLS, CDR2 YYNGEE. CDR3 length equals 15 residues. The CDR3 reads CANSDRTGGTDTQYF. CDR3 in DNA: TGTGCCAACAGCGACCGGACAGGGGGGACAGATACGCAGTATTTT.

There are many counts of this clonotype. The chain recombines TRBV29-1 with TRBJ1-2, with 9 bases lining up with TRBD1. V lost 1 base, J lost 8 bases, and 8 bases stayed unmatched. Per germline, CDR1 SQVTM and CDR2 ANQGSEA. The CDR3 has 14 residues. This CDR3 is CSVEGGDRVLGYTF. The DNA for the CDR3 is TGCAGCGTTGAAGGAGGGGACAGGGTCTTAGGCTACACCTTC. Full variable domain (outside the CDR3, taken from reference TRBV29-1 and TRBJ1-2): SAVISQKPSRDICQRGTSLTIQCQVDSQVTMMFWYRQQPGQSLTLIATANQGSEATYESGFVIDKFPISRPNLTFSTLTVSNMSPEDSSIYLCSVEGGDRVLGYTFGSGTRLTVV.

V gene TRBV2 combines with J gene TRBJ2-6; 9 nucleotides line up with TRBD1. The germline gives CDR1 SNHLY, CDR2 FYNNEI. CDR3 length: 16 amino acids. J lost 4 bases, V lost 0 bases, and 1 base had no gene match. The CDR3 bases are TGTGCCAGCAGTGAAGCACAGGGGGCCGGGGCCAACGTCCTGACTTTC. It is translated as CASSEAQGAGANVLTF. The full variable domain, with the rest looked up from reference TRBV2 and TRBJ2-6, is EPEVTQTPSHQVTQMGQEVILRCVPISNHLYFYWYRQILGQKVEFLVSFYNNEISEKSEIFDDQFSVERPDGSNFTLKIRSTKLEDSAMYFCASSEAQGAGANVLTFGAGSRLTVL.

This clonotype was picked up many times. The chain has TRBV6-1 and TRBJ2-6, with 12 nucleotides matching TRBD2. The length of the CDR3 is 18 residues. The germline V gene encodes CDR1 MNHNS and CDR2 SASEGT. J lost 0 bases, V lost 6 bases, and 6 bases had no gene match. CDR3 in amino acids: CASRDLAGGSSGANVLTF. The CDR3 DNA is TGTGCCAGCAGGGACCTAGCGGGGGGGAGCTCTGGGGCCAACGTCCTGACTTTC.

This clonotype came up many times. The chain is built from TRBV11-2 and TRBJ2-3; TRBD2 matches 10 bases. After removal of 6 bases from V and 2 bases from J, the junction contained 5 bases not matched to a gene. There are 15 residues in the CDR3. The germline gives CDR1 SGHAT, CDR2 FQNNGV. Here the CDR3 reads CASSGLADITDTQYF. CDR3 nucleotide sequence: TGTGCCAGCAGTGGACTAGCGGATATCACAGATACGCAGTATTTT.

This clonotype was observed at least ten times. V gene TRBV29-1 combines with J gene TRBJ2-2; D unclear. Germline CDR1 is SQVTM and CDR2 is ANQGSEA. With 4 bases removed from V and 6 bases from J, the gap between germline ends came to 9 bases. The CDR3 spans 12 residues. The CDR3 protein is CSVVLSSGELFF. Here the CDR3 DNA reads TGCAGCGTTGTATTAAGTTCCGGGGAGCTGTTTTTT.